The following is a TCR beta chain sequence with its context. The antigen remains unidentified. One end of the junction does not line up with germline, which may come from a read error. TCRdb reprocessed the PCR reads with MiXCR, giving one entry per CDR3 protein. The repertoire consists of over 600,000 distinct CDR3 sequences, with approximately 20% occurring once and the leading ten covering 0.7% to 1%. The record originates from a study of molecular identifiers for immune sequencing clone quantification. The CDR3 is made up of 15 amino acids. Germline CDR1 reads SEHNR; CDR2 reads FQNEAQ (reference sequence). Study observations and caveats: Amid 940,000 or so naive cells, spiked Jurkat TCR RNA from one cell was reportedly still detectable.

This receptor was obtained from a human donor in good health. Some libraries in this study had Jurkat cell RNA spiked in. The source material was naive CD8+ T cells from blood, with Jurkat cell RNA spiked in. The subset: FACS-sorted CD8+CD4-CCR7+CD45RA+ naive T cells. The V call is TRBV7-9, the J call TRBJ2-2, with D possibly matching TRBD2 (6 bases). CDR3 sequence (DNA): TGTGCCAGCAGATTGCGGGGCCTAAACACCGGGGAGCTGCTTTTT. This gives the protein CASRLRGLNTGELLF. The full variable domain, with the rest looked up from reference TRBV7-9 and TRBJ2-2, is DTGVSQNPRHKITKRGQNVTFRCDPISEHNRLYWYRQTLGQGPEFLTYFQNEAQLEKSRLLSDRFSAERPKGSFSTLEIQRTEQGDSAMYLCASRLRGLNTGELLFGEGSRLTVL.